Listed here is a single TCR beta chain. What it recognizes is unknown. Method: immunoSEQ multiplex PCR; TCRdb's copy keeps in-frame clones and lacks some. The data hold 20,000 to 25,000 clones, with 70% to 90% observed a single time. The sample belongs to a study of T cells in localized non-small cell lung cancer. General observations from the study: Patients showing higher blood T cell density tended to see longer overall survival. Tumor samples were not multi-region, leaving intratumor heterogeneity unexcluded.

This specimen consisted of peripheral blood, obtained before any cancer treatment. This clonotype originated in a male donor aged 60 or over with stage I squamous cell lung carcinoma.

The CDR3 protein is CASSGSGQGAVEQFF. The CDR3 DNA sequence: TGCGCCAGCAGCGGCAGCGGACAGGGGGCGGTTGAGCAGTTCTTC. V gene TRBV4-1 combines with J gene TRBJ2-1, with 11 bases that match TRBD1. J lost 9 bases, V lost 5 bases, and 9 bases had no gene match. The germline CDR1 and CDR2 sequences are MGHRA and YSYEKL. CDR3 size: 15 residues.